The present entry profiles one T cell receptor (beta chain) with its context. The target antigen is unknown. The data were taken from a study of cytomegalovirus exposure and HLA in healthy donors. Study outcomes and limitations: A link between a missense DCLRE1C variant and TCR beta V- and J-gene trimming emerged from a later analysis.

The PCR was carried out with 60 Vbeta primers and 13 Jbeta primers. Libraries were prepared by immunoSEQ multiplex PCR; TCRdb keeps only in-frame clonotypes and omits some of them. The table records about 110,000 clones, 67% of them present only once. Germline V lookup: CDR1 SGHNT, CDR2 YENEEA. This CDR3 contains 13 residues. Trimming at V came to 4 bases and at J to 5 bases, leaving 4 bases not matched to a gene. The sample taken for sequencing was PBMCs. The J gene is TRBJ2-5, the V gene TRBV11-3, with 7 nucleotides matching TRBD1. The origin of this receptor is a young man in good health and CMV-seropositive. CDR3 DNA: TGTGCCAGCAGCTCGACAGGGATTGAGACCCAGTACTTC. This translates into CASSSTGIETQYF.